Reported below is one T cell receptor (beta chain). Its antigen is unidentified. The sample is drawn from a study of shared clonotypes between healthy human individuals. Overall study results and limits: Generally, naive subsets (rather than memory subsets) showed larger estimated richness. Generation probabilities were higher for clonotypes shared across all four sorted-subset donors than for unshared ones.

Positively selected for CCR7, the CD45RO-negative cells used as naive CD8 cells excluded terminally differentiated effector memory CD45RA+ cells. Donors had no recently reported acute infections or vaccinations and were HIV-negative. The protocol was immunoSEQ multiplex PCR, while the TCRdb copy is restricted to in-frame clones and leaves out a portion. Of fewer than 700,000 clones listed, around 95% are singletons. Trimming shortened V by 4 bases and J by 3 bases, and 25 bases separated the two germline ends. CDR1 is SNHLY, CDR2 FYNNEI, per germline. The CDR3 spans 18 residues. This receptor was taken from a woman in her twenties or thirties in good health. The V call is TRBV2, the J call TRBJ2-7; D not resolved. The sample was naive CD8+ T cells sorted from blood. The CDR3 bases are TGTGCCAGCAGTGTTTCCCAGCACATCCGTGACCTCGACTACGAGCAGTACTTC. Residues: CASSVSQHIRDLDYEQYF.